This T cell receptor (beta chain) was identified during a study of low-dose radiotherapy and immunotherapy resistance in tumors. Turning to the study itself: A dose of 1 Gy per fraction every two weeks went to Cohort 2, totaling 13 Gy over 26 weeks.

TRAV- and TRBV-specific primers, spanning alpha and beta chains, primed first-strand cDNA. TCRs were amplified for 15 to 25 PCR cycles with a constant-region primer and V-primer adapter. From the reads, TCRdb called clonotypes with MiXCR, one entry per CDR3 protein. In the table there are fewer than 20,000 distinct CDR3 sequences, roughly 70% of which are singletons. There are 14 residues in the CDR3. Unmatched junction bases numbered 5, after V lost 6 bases and J lost 0 bases. CDR1 and CDR2 (germline): MNHNS, SASEGT. The chain has TRBV6-1 and TRBJ2-7, with TRBD1 matching over 7 bases. The receptor comes from a human donor with advanced metastatic prostate, ovarian, gallbladder or colorectal cancer (not recorded which). This table probably holds off-target reads from a library built for another chain. CDR3 region: CASSPDRVSYEQYF. In DNA form, the CDR3 reads TGTGCCAGCAGCCCCGACAGGGTCTCCTACGAGCAGTACTTC.